Listed below are T cell receptor beta chains from one sample, sequenced in a study of cytomegalovirus exposure and HLA in healthy donors. The assay was immunoSEQ multiplex PCR, and TCRdb's table has in-frame clones only and misses some. In the table there are over 85,000 clones, approximately 89% of which are singletons. The sample comprised PBMCs. These receptors all come from a woman aged 18-30 years in good health and CMV-seronegative. CDR3s include the opening cysteine and the closing phenylalanine or tryptophan. A D gene is named only where the DNA matches it firmly. Size values are once, few and many counts, or a class for expanded clones, and some rows have none.

v_call	j_call	d_call	clone_size	cdr3_nt	cdr3_aa
TRBV2	TRBJ2-3	TRBD2	-	TGTGCCAGCAGTCTAGCGGGAGGAGAAGATACGCAGTATTTT	CASSLAGGEDTQYF
TRBV18	TRBJ1-1	TRBD1	-	TGTGCCAGCTCATCAGGGGGCGGAATGAACACTGAAGCTTTCTTT	CASSSGGGMNTEAFF
TRBV30	TRBJ2-7	TRBD1	-	TGTGCCTGGATGTCCGGGACAGTCCTTAGTGAGCAGTACTTC	CAWMSGTVLSEQYF
TRBV5-1	TRBJ2-3	TRBD2	-	TGCGCCAGCAGCTGGGCGGGGGGAGGCACAGATACGCAGTATTTT	CASSWAGGGTDTQYF
TRBV18	TRBJ2-7	TRBD2	-	TGTGCCAGCTCACCACCACTTAGCGGGAGTAGCGCCGAGCAGTACTTC	CASSPPLSGSSAEQYF
TRBV10-1	TRBJ2-3	TRBD2	once	TGCGCCAGCGCCAGCGGGAGGGAATACACAGATACGCAGTATTTT	CASASGREYTDTQYF
TRBV4-1	TRBJ2-1	TRBD2	-	TGCGCCAGCCGGATGCTAGCGGGAATAAATGAGCAGTTCTTC	CASRMLAGINEQFF
TRBV4-2	TRBJ2-2	-	-	TGTGCCAGCAGCGTGCAACGGGGCACCGGGGAGCTGTTTTTT	CASSVQRGTGELFF
TRBV7-9	TRBJ1-1	TRBD1	-	TGTGCCAGCAGCCCTGACAGGGGAACTAACACTGAAGCTTTCTTT	CASSPDRGTNTEAFF
TRBV6-1	TRBJ2-7	TRBD2	-	TGTGCCAGCAGTGGACTAGCTCCCTACGAGCAGTACTTC	CASSGLAPYEQYF
TRBV10-2	TRBJ1-5	-	-	TGCGCCAGCAGTGAGTCCAGGGCGTCCAATCAGCCCCAGCATTTT	CASSESRASNQPQHF
TRBV7-9	TRBJ1-1	TRBD1	-	TGTGCCAGCAGCTTACCGGGACAGGGCACTCTTTACACTGAAGCTTTCTTT	CASSLPGQGTLYTEAFF
TRBV7-7	TRBJ2-7	-	-	TGTGCTAGCAGCTTAGGGGGGGAGGCCGAGCAGTACTTC	CASSLGGEAEQYF
TRBV18	TRBJ1-5	-	-	TGTGCCAGCTCCAAGACAGTACTCACGATAAATAGCAATCAGCCCCAGCATTTT	CASSKTVLTINSNQPQHF
TRBV28	TRBJ1-6	-	few	TGTGCCAGCAACTATGGGGGGTCACCCCTCCACTTT	CASNYGGSPLHF
TRBV19	TRBJ2-4	TRBD1	-	TGTGCCAGCTCTCCCTACAGGGGTGGGCCCAAGAACATTCAGTACTTC	CASSPYRGGPKNIQYF
TRBV7-9	TRBJ2-1	TRBD2	-	TGTGCCAGCAGCCATCGGAAAGCGGGGGTTTACAATGAGCAGTTCTTC	CASSHRKAGVYNEQFF
TRBV4-3	TRBJ1-6	-	-	TGCGCCAGCAGCCAAGAGACCCAGGAGGACTATAATTCACCCCTCCACTTT	CASSQETQEDYNSPLHF
TRBV7-6	TRBJ2-3	TRBD2	once	TGTGCCAGCAGCTCCCTACCTGGGACTACTCGCACAGATACGCAGTATTTT	CASSSLPGTTRTDTQYF
TRBV6-4	TRBJ1-2	TRBD1	once	TGTGCCAGCAGTGAATTTATGGGACAGAACGACTACACCTTC	CASSEFMGQNDYTF
TRBV6-5	TRBJ2-7	-	-	TGTGCCACCACCGGGATAGGGGGAAGCTCCTACGAGCAGTACTTC	CATTGIGGSSYEQYF
TRBV5-6	TRBJ2-3	-	-	TGTGCCAGCAGCTTAATGACTAGTCCCACAGATACGCAGTATTTT	CASSLMTSPTDTQYF
TRBV5-1	TRBJ2-3	TRBD2	-	TGCGCCAGCAGCCCAGGACTAGCGGGCACAGATACGCAGTATTTT	CASSPGLAGTDTQYF